The clone carrying this T cell receptor (beta chain) appeared a single time. This record comes from a study of blood T cell repertoires in COVID-19. The overall study: From T cells, B-cell-depleted T cells, or PBMCs came the material, which was cDNA or gDNA.

TCRdb's copy holds only in-frame clones and misses some; the assay was immunoSEQ multiplex PCR. The sample yields some 200,000 clones, 70% to 90% seen once. The CDR3 covers 15 residues. From germline, CDR1 is ENHRY and CDR2 SYGVKD. V shed 6 bases and J 4 bases; nucleotides not matched to a gene: 9. This TCR came from a man aged 55 to 70 with COVID-19, enrolled during active disease. Sequenced input: peripheral blood. The rearrangement uses TRBV10-3 and TRBJ1-1; 9 bases line up with TRBD1. The DNA for the CDR3 is TGTGCCATCAGAACAGGGGGCATCTTGGGCACTGAAGCTTTCTTT. This gives the protein CAIRTGGILGTEAFF.